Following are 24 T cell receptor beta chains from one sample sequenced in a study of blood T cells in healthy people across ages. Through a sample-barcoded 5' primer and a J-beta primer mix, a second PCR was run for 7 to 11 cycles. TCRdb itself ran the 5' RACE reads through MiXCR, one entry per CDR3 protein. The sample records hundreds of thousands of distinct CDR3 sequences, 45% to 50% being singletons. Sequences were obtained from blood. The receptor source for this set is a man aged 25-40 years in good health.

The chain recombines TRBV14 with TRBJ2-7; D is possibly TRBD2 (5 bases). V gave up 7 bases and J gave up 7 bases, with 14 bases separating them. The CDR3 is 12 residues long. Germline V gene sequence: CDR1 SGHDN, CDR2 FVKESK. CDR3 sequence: CASTNGRGEQYF. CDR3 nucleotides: TGTGCCAGCACCAACGGGCGAGGGGAGCAGTACTTC.

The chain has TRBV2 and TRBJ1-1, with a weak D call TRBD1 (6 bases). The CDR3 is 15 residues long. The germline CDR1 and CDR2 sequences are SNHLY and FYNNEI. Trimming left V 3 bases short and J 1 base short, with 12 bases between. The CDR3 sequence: CASSDAQGTNTEAFF. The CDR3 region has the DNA TGTGCCAGCAGTGATGCCCAGGGGACGAACACTGAAGCTTTCTTT. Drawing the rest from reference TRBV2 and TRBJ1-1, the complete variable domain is EPEVTQTPSHQVTQMGQEVILRCVPISNHLYFYWYRQILGQKVEFLVSFYNNEISEKSEIFDDQFSVERPDGSNFTLKIRSTKLEDSAMYFCASSDAQGTNTEAFFGQGTRLTVV.

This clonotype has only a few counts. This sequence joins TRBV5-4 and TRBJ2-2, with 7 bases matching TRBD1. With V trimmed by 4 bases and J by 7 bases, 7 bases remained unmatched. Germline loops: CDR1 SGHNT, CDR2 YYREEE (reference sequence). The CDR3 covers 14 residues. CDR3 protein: CASSPGQEFGELFF. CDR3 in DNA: TGTGCCAGCAGCCCAGGACAGGAGTTCGGGGAGCTGTTTTTT.

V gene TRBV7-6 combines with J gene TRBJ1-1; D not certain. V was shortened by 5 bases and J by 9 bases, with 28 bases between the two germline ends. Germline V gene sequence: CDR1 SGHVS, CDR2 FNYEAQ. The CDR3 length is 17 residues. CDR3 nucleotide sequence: TGTGCCAGCAGCCCCGGCGGGCCAGGTGGATTGCTTGAACAAGCTTTCTTT. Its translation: CASSPGGPGGLLEQAFF. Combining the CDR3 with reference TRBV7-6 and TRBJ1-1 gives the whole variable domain GAGVSQSPRYKVTKRGQDVALRCDPISGHVSLYWYRQALGQGPEFLTYFNYEAQQDKSGLPNDRFSAERPEGSISTLTIQRTEQRDSAMYRCASSPGGPGGLLEQAFFGQGTRLTVV.

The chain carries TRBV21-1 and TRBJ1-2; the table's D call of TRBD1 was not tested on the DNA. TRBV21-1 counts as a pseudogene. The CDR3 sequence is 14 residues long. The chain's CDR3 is CASSSSGHNYGYTF. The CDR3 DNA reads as TGTGCCAGCAGCAGCTCGGGGCATAACTATGGCTACACCTTC.

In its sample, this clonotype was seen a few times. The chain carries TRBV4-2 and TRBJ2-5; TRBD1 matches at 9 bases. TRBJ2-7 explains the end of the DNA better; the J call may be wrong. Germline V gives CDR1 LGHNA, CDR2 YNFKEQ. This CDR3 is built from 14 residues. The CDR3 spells CASSQGQGVDEQYF. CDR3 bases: TGTGCCAGCAGCCAAGGACAGGGGGTTGACGAGCAGTACTTC.

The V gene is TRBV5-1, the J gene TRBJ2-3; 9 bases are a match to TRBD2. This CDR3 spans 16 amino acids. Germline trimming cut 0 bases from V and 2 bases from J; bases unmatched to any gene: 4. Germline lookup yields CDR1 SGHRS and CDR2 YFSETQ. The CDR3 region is CASSLAQRGDTDTQYF. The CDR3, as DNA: TGCGCCAGCAGCTTGGCCCAGCGGGGGGACACAGATACGCAGTATTTT.

DNA of the CDR3: TGCGCCAGCAGCCAGGGACTAGCGGGGGGATCGAATGAGCAGTTCTTC. It encodes CASSQGLAGGSNEQFF. The genes are TRBV4-1 and TRBJ2-1, with 15 bases that match TRBD2. The CDR3 totals 16 residues. The junction had 4 bases not matched to a gene; V was cut back by 3 bases and J by 7 bases. Germline V gene sequence: CDR1 MGHRA, CDR2 YSYEKL.

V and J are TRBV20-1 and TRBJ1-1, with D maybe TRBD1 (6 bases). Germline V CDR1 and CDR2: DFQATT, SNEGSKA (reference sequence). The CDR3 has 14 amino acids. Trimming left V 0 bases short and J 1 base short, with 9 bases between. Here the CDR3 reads CSARDGQKNTEAFF. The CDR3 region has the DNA TGCAGTGCTAGAGATGGACAGAAGAACACTGAAGCTTTCTTT.

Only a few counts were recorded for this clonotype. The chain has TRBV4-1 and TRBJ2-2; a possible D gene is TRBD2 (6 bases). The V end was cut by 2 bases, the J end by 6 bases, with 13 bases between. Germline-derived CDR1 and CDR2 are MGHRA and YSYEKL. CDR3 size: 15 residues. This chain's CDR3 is CASSQSRGGSGELFF. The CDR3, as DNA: TGCGCCAGCAGCCAATCTCGAGGAGGGTCCGGGGAGCTGTTTTTT.

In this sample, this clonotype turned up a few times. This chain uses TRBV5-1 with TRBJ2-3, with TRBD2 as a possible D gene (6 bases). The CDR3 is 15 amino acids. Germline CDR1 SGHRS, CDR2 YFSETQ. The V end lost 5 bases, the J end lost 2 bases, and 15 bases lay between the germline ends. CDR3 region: CASSRGMTYTDTQYF. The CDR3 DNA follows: TGCGCCAGCAGTCGCGGGATGACTTACACAGATACGCAGTATTTT. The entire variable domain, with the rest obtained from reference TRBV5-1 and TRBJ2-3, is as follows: KAGVTQTPRYLIKTRGQQVTLSCSPISGHRSVSWYQQTPGQGLQFLFEYFSETQRNKGNFPGRFSGRQFSNSRSEMNVSTLELGDSALYLCASSRGMTYTDTQYFGPGTRLTVL.

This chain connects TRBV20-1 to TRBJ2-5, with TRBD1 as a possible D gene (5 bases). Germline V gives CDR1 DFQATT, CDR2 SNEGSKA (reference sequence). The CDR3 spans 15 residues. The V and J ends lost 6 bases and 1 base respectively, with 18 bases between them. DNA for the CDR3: TGCAGTGCCCAGCCCATCACCAGGGTCCAAGAGACCCAGTACTTC. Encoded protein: CSAQPITRVQETQYF.

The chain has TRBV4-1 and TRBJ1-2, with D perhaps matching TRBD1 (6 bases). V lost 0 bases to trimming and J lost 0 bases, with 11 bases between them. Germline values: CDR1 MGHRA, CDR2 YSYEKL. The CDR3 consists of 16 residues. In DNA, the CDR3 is TGCGCCAGCAGCCAAGATCTACAGGGAGCTAACTATGGCTACACCTTC. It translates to CASSQDLQGANYGYTF.

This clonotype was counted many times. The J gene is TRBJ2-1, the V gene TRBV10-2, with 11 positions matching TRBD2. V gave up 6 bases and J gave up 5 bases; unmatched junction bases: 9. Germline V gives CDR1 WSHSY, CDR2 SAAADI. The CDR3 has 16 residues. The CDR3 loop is CASRDSGGAANNEQFF. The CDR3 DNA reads TGCGCCAGCAGAGATAGCGGGGGGGCTGCTAACAATGAGCAGTTCTTC.

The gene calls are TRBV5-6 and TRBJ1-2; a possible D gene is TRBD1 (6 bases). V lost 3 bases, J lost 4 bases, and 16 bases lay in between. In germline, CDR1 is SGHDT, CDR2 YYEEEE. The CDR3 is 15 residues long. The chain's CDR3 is CASSWEDSPSYGYTF. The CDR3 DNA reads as TGTGCCAGCAGCTGGGAGGACAGTCCCAGCTATGGCTACACCTTC.

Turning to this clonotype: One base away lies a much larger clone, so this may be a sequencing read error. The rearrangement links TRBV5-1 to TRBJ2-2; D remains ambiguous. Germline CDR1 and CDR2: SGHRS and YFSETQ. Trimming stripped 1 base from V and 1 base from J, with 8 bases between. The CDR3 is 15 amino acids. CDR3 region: CASSLTVGNTGELFF. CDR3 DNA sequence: TGCGCCAGCAGCTTGACGGTCGGGAACACCGGGGAGCTGTTTTTT.

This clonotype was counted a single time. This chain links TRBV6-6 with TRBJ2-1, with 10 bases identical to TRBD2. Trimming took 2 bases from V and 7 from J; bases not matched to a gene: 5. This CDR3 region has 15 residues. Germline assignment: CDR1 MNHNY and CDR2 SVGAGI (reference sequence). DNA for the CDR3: TGTGCCAGCAGTTACGGAGCGGGAGGGCCGAATGAGCAGTTCTTC. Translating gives CASSYGAGGPNEQFF.

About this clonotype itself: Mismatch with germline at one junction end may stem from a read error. The chain's CDR3 is CSVEDGANEKPFF. CDR3 nucleotide sequence: TGCAGCGTTGAAGATGGTGCGAATGAAAAACCGTTTTTT. The rearrangement uses TRBV29-1 and TRBJ1-4; D unresolved. Germline V lookup: CDR1 SQVTM, CDR2 ANQGSEA. The CDR3 is made up of 13 amino acids.

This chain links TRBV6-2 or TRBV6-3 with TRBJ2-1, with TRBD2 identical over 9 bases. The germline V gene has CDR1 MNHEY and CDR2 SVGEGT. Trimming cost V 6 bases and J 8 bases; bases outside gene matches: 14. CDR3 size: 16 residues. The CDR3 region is CASSRVAGAWMDEQFF. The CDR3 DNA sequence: TGTGCCAGCAGCAGGGTAGCGGGGGCATGGATGGATGAGCAGTTCTTC.

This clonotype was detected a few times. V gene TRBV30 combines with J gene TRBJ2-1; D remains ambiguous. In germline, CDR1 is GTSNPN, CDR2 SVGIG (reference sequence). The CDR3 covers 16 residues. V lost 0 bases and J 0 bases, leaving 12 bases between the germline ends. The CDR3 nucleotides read TGTGCCTGGAGTGTGAACCTACTGAGCTCCTACAATGAGCAGTTCTTC. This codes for CAWSVNLLSSYNEQFF.

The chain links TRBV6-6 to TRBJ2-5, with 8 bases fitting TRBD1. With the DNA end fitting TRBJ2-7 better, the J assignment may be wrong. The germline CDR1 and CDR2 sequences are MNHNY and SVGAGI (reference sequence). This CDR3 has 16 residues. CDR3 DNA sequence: TGTGCCAGCAGCCGCGAGACAGGGGCGAACCACTACGAGCAGTACTTC. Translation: CASSRETGANHYEQYF.

This chain's CDR3 is CAARNLAGGPDTQYF. Here the CDR3 DNA reads TGTGCCGCCAGGAACCTAGCGGGGGGACCAGATACGCAGTATTTT. The chain is built from TRBV2 and TRBJ2-3, with TRBD2 matching over 11 bases. CDR3 size: 15 residues. CDR1 is SNHLY, CDR2 FYNNEI, per germline. J gave up 4 bases and V 11 bases, and 11 bases lay outside the gene matches.

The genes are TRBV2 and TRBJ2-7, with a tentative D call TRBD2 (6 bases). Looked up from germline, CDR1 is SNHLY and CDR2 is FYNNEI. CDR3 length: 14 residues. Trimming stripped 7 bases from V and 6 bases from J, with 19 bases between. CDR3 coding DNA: TGTGCCAGCACCCCTCAGGGACTCCGTGGCGAGCAGTACTTC. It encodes CASTPQGLRGEQYF. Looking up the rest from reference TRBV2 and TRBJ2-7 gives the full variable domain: EPEVTQTPSHQVTQMGQEVILRCVPISNHLYFYWYRQILGQKVEFLVSFYNNEISEKSEIFDDQFSVERPDGSNFTLKIRSTKLEDSAMYFCASTPQGLRGEQYFGPGTRLTVT.

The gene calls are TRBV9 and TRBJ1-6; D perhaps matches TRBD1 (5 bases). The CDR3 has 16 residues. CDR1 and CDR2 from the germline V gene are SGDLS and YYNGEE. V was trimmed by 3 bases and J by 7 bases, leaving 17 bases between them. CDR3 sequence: CASSGGDSRGNSPLHF. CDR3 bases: TGTGCCAGCAGCGGTGGTGACAGTCGAGGAAATTCACCCCTCCACTTT.